This T cell receptor (beta chain) was identified in a study of cytomegalovirus exposure and HLA in healthy donors. Whole-study context: The roughly 130 validation repertoires used the same platform as the roughly 670 first-cohort repertoires, a later analysis reported. Study outcomes and limitations: Reports showed the classifier diagnosing cytomegalovirus status with high specificity and sensitivity. Overall, around 160 TCR beta chains were annotated as cytomegalovirus-associated.

The assay was immunoSEQ multiplex PCR, and TCRdb's table has in-frame clones only and misses some. The data hold about 83,000 clones, with around 96% observed a single time. With regard to this clone: Its target is not known.

From the 120-subject validation cohort, which was separate from the roughly 710-subject first cohort, the donors were drawn. This clonotype originated in a young woman in good health and CMV-seronegative. The sample consisted of PBMCs.

The CDR3 sequence: CASSEGGQGMRAFF. The CDR3 bases are TGTGCCAGCAGTGAGGGGGGACAGGGGATGAGAGCTTTCTTT. This chain links TRBV6-4 with TRBJ1-1; 10 bases match TRBD1. J lost 10 bases, V lost 3 bases, and 8 bases had no gene match. Germline loops: CDR1 MRHNA, CDR2 SNTAGT. The CDR3 is 14 amino acids.